The 12 T cell receptor beta chains below were found in one sample sequenced in a study of blood T cell repertoires in COVID-19. Only in-frame clones appear in the TCRdb table, and some are missing; sequencing was by immunoSEQ multiplex PCR. The data show a few hundred thousand clones, with 80% to 90% seen just once and 2.5% to 3.5% held by the top ten. The specimen sequenced was peripheral blood. The receptor source for this set is a woman aged 25 to 39 with COVID-19, enrolled during active disease.

The chain is built from TRBV25-1 and TRBJ2-5, with 7 nucleotides matching TRBD1. The germline gives CDR1 MGHDK, CDR2 SYGVNS. This CDR3 is 13 amino acids long. V was clipped by 3 bases and J by 5 bases; unmatched bases: 3. The CDR3 reads CASSDGRGETQYF. CDR3 coding DNA: TGTGCCAGCAGTGACGGCAGGGGGGAGACCCAGTACTTC.

The rearrangement links TRBV24-1 to TRBJ2-7; TRBD1 matches at 11 bases. Germline CDR1 KGHDR, CDR2 SFDVKD. This CDR3 is built from 15 residues. The V and J ends lost 9 bases and 3 bases, in that order; junction bases with no gene match: 9. The CDR3: CATQAPGTGGYEQYF. CDR3 in DNA: TGTGCCACCCAGGCCCCCGGGACAGGGGGCTACGAGCAGTACTTC.

The genes are TRBV9 and TRBJ2-1; D is ambiguous. The ends were cut back, 4 bases at V and 6 bases at J, with 14 bases in the middle. Looked up from germline, CDR1 is SGDLS and CDR2 is YYNGEE. The CDR3 is 14 residues long. The CDR3 region is CASSPSNSLNEQFF. The CDR3 region has the DNA TGTGCCAGCAGCCCCTCTAATAGTCTCAATGAGCAGTTCTTC.

The chain recombines TRBV18 with TRBJ1-3; 7 bases map to TRBD1. The CDR3 totals 17 residues. The ends lost 1 base at V and 0 bases at J; junction bases unmatched: 6. Germline V gives CDR1 KGHSH, CDR2 LQKENI. CDR3 protein: CASSPRGTATSGNTIYF. The CDR3 coding sequence is TGTGCCAGCTCACCACGTGGGACAGCTACCTCTGGAAACACCATATATTTT.

The rearrangement links TRBV5-1 to TRBJ1-6; TRBD1 matches 8 bases. CDR1 and CDR2 from the germline V gene are SGHRS and YFSETQ. V shed 0 bases and J 6 bases; nucleotides not matched to a gene: 5. The CDR3 is 16 amino acids. This CDR3 is CASSLAPTGVNSPLHF. In nucleotides, the CDR3 is TGCGCCAGCAGCTTGGCCCCGACAGGGGTTAATTCACCCCTCCACTTT. The variable domain in full, with the rest retrieved from reference TRBV5-1 and TRBJ1-6, is KAGVTQTPRYLIKTRGQQVTLSCSPISGHRSVSWYQQTPGQGLQFLFEYFSETQRNKGNFPGRFSGRQFSNSRSEMNVSTLELGDSALYLCASSLAPTGVNSPLHFGNGTRLTVT.

The chain links TRBV19 to TRBJ1-2; unclear D gene. V was shortened by 5 bases and J by 4 bases, with 14 bases between the two germline ends. The germline CDR1 and CDR2 sequences are LNHDA and SQIVND (reference sequence). The CDR3 loop spans 14 amino acids. DNA for the CDR3: TGTGCCAGTAGTTTATCCCGGGGAATCTATGGCTACACCTTC. Protein sequence: CASSLSRGIYGYTF.

The chain combines TRBV9 with TRBJ2-1, with 10 bases lining up with TRBD2. The CDR3 sequence is 15 residues long. Trimming removed 4 bases from V and 8 bases from J; junction bases left unmatched: 9. Germline V gene sequence: CDR1 SGDLS, CDR2 YYNGEE. Here the CDR3 DNA reads TGTGCCAGCAGCCCAGCGGGGGGGCCTAGGGATGAGCAGTTCTTC. Its translation is CASSPAGGPRDEQFF.

The chain recombines TRBV7-2 with TRBJ2-1, with 8 bases lining up with TRBD1. The germline V gene encodes CDR1 SGHTA and CDR2 FQGNSA. After removal of 0 bases from V and 3 bases from J, the junction contained 4 bases not matched to a gene. CDR3 length: 16 residues. The DNA for the CDR3 is TGTGCCAGCAGCTTAGCGGCAGGGGGCTTCTACAATGAGCAGTTCTTC. It is translated as CASSLAAGGFYNEQFF.

The genes are TRBV29-1 and TRBJ2-7; D ambiguous. From germline, CDR1 is SQVTM and CDR2 ANQGSEA. V gave up 0 bases and J gave up 6 bases, with 12 bases separating them. The CDR3 spans 13 residues. CDR3 protein: CSVEDPSFLEQYF. The CDR3 coding sequence is TGCAGCGTTGAAGATCCCAGTTTCCTCGAGCAGTACTTC.

The gene calls are TRBV2 and TRBJ2-1, with 9 bases lining up with TRBD1. This CDR3 comprises 15 residues. With V trimmed by 7 bases and J by 3 bases, 7 bases remained unmatched. Germline CDR1 SNHLY, CDR2 FYNNEI. This CDR3 is CASTIGQGLYNEQFF. The CDR3, as DNA: TGTGCCAGCACTATTGGACAGGGGCTCTACAATGAGCAGTTCTTC. The whole variable domain, remainder taken from reference TRBV2 and TRBJ2-1, is EPEVTQTPSHQVTQMGQEVILRCVPISNHLYFYWYRQILGQKVEFLVSFYNNEISEKSEIFDDQFSVERPDGSNFTLKIRSTKLEDSAMYFCASTIGQGLYNEQFFGPGTRLTVL.

The gene calls are TRBV15 and TRBJ1-2, with 8 nucleotides matching TRBD1. This CDR3 contains 17 residues. The germline CDR1 and CDR2 sequences are LNHNV and YYDKDF (reference sequence). V shed 1 base and J 7 bases; nucleotides not matched to a gene: 14. Written as DNA, the CDR3 is TGTGCCACCAGCAGAGGGGAGGGGGTTCCAGGGGGCCGTGGCTACACCTTC. Protein sequence: CATSRGEGVPGGRGYTF.

The chain joins TRBV7-9 to TRBJ2-2, with 8 bases aligning to TRBD1. This CDR3 contains 16 residues. J was trimmed by 3 bases and V by 3 bases; bases with no gene match: 6. Germline values: CDR1 SEHNR, CDR2 FQNEAQ (reference sequence). In DNA, the CDR3 is TGTGCCAGCAGCTTTCTGACAGGGGTCGACACCGGGGAGCTGTTTTTT. Residues: CASSFLTGVDTGELFF.